A single sample gave rise to the 18 T cell receptor beta chains below, sequenced in a study of blood T cell repertoires in COVID-19. Some clones are missing from TCRdb's copy, which holds only in-frame ones; the method was immunoSEQ multiplex PCR. The data hold around 130,000 clones, with around 77% observed a single time. What was sequenced was peripheral blood. These receptors all stem from a human donor in a cohort sampled during active COVID-19.

This sequence joins TRBV4-1 and TRBJ2-7; D perhaps matches TRBD1 (7 bases). This CDR3 contains 14 residues. The germline V gene has CDR1 MGHRA and CDR2 YSYEKL. V lost 8 bases and J 3 bases, leaving 17 bases between the germline ends. DNA for the CDR3: TGCGCCAGCGGCCTTGGCAGGGGGGACTACGAGCAGTACTTC. Translating gives CASGLGRGDYEQYF.

The rearrangement links TRBV6-6 to TRBJ2-7; D may be TRBD2 (5 bases). CDR1 is MNHNY and CDR2 is SVGAGI in the germline V gene (reference sequence). V shed 5 bases and J shed 4 bases, with 12 bases lying between them. CDR3 size: 13 residues. CDR3 amino acids: CASSTRERYEQYF. CDR3 nucleotides: TGTGCCAGCAGTACCCGGGAAAGGTACGAGCAGTACTTC.

The chain uses TRBV19 and TRBJ1-2; maybe TRBD1 (6 bases). The CDR3 is 14 residues long. The V and J ends lost 3 bases and 6 bases respectively, with 14 bases between them. The germline gives CDR1 LNHDA, CDR2 SQIVND (reference sequence). The CDR3 spells CASSMTGLLNGYTF. CDR3 in DNA: TGTGCCAGTAGTATGACAGGACTTTTAAATGGCTACACCTTC.

The table lists this clone with a few counts. The chain uses TRBV27 and TRBJ2-7, with 9 nucleotides matching TRBD1. V was pared by 6 bases and J by 6 bases, with 9 bases of the junction left unmatched. The CDR3 has 14 residues. Germline V gene data show CDR1 as MNHEY and CDR2 as SMNVEV (reference sequence). Written as DNA, the CDR3 is TGTGCCAGCAGACCTAGGGACAGGGTACGCGAGCAGTACTTC. This encodes CASRPRDRVREQYF.

The chain combines TRBV4-1 with TRBJ1-2; the match to TRBD1 covers 7 bases. CDR3 length: 14 residues. V trimming: 4 bases; J trimming: 7 bases; junction bases outside the gene matches: 9. Germline CDR1 MGHRA, CDR2 YSYEKL. CDR3 coding DNA: TGCGCCAGCAGCCCCCTCCTCGACAGGGTTGGCTACACCTTC. Translation gives CASSPLLDRVGYTF.

In this sample, this clone turned up a few times. The chain combines TRBV5-6 with TRBJ2-7, with D tentatively TRBD1 (6 bases). CDR1 and CDR2 from the germline V gene are SGHDT and YYEEEE. V lost 4 bases, J lost 4 bases, and 15 bases lay in between. The CDR3 length is 14 residues. Here the CDR3 reads CASSAGTSAYEQYF. The CDR3 nucleotides read TGTGCCAGCAGCGCCGGGACAAGTGCTTACGAGCAGTACTTC.

V gene TRBV18 combines with J gene TRBJ2-7, with 9 nucleotides matching TRBD1. The germline CDR1 and CDR2 sequences are KGHSH and LQKENI. This CDR3 has 17 residues. After removal of 1 base from V and 0 bases from J, the junction contained 7 bases not matched to a gene. This CDR3 is CASSPLGQGALSYEQYF. DNA of the CDR3: TGTGCCAGCTCACCACTGGGACAGGGCGCCCTCTCCTACGAGCAGTACTTC.

The chain combines TRBV11-2 with TRBJ2-7; 7 bases line up with TRBD2. The CDR3 has 17 amino acids. Germline CDR1 is SGHAT and CDR2 is FQNNGV. The ends lost 2 bases at V and 1 base at J; junction bases unmatched: 11. DNA of the CDR3: TGTGCCAGCAGCTTAACGGCGGTAGCGGGTCTATCCTACGAGCAGTACTTC. This gives the protein CASSLTAVAGLSYEQYF.

The J gene is TRBJ1-2, the V gene TRBV4-2; tentatively, D is TRBD1 (6 bases). V lost 2 bases, J lost 4 bases, and 14 bases lay in between. From germline, CDR1 is LGHNA and CDR2 YNFKEQ. The CDR3 totals 15 residues. The CDR3 DNA reads as TGTGCCAGCAGCCAATCGGACAGCTCCGGCTATGGCTACACCTTC. Protein product: CASSQSDSSGYGYTF.

The chain is built from TRBV5-1 and TRBJ1-4; possible D gene TRBD1, 5 bases. V shed 4 bases and J shed 0 bases, with 19 bases lying between them. The CDR3 loop spans 18 amino acids. Germline V gene data show CDR1 as SGHRS and CDR2 as YFSETQ. CDR3 sequence: CASSELPHDSATNEKLFF. CDR3 in DNA: TGCGCCAGCAGCGAGTTGCCTCACGACAGCGCAACTAATGAAAAACTGTTTTTT.

V gene TRBV7-9 combines with J gene TRBJ2-7; weak D call: TRBD2 (6 bases). Trimming left V 1 base short and J 1 base short, with 11 bases between. The germline V gene encodes CDR1 SEHNR and CDR2 FQNEAQ (reference sequence). The CDR3 runs to 15 residues. This chain's CDR3 is CASSLGRGKSYEQYF. CDR3 bases: TGTGCCAGCAGCTTAGGACGGGGGAAGTCCTACGAGCAGTACTTC.

This sequence joins TRBV6-4 and TRBJ1-1; D ambiguous. Germline CDR1 MRHNA, CDR2 SNTAGT. The CDR3 spans 14 residues. The germline V and J ends were trimmed by 3 bases and 0 bases, with 8 bases remaining between them. The CDR3 DNA is TGTGCCAGCAGTGAGAGCCCTATGAACACTGAAGCTTTCTTT. Translating it yields CASSESPMNTEAFF.

V usage is TRBV6-4 and J usage is TRBJ1-2; D is ambiguous. This CDR3 has 16 amino acids. V shed 1 base and J shed 4 bases, with 16 bases lying between them. Germline CDR1 is MRHNA and CDR2 is SNTAGT. The CDR3 protein is CASSDFPAGPLYGYTF. In DNA form, the CDR3 reads TGTGCCAGCAGTGACTTCCCTGCGGGCCCCCTCTATGGCTACACCTTC.

V is TRBV6-6 and J is TRBJ1-2, with 7 bases that match TRBD1. Losses at the gene ends were 5 bases for V and 2 bases for J; bases not matched to a gene: 14. CDR1 is MNHNY and CDR2 is SVGAGI in the germline V gene (reference sequence). This CDR3 spans 17 amino acids. The CDR3 coding sequence is TGTGCCAGCAGTCAACTCGGAAACAGGGGTTCGAACTATGGCTACACCTTC. This translates into CASSQLGNRGSNYGYTF.

This chain connects TRBV5-1 to TRBJ1-5; the D gene is possibly TRBD1 (5 bases). CDR1 and CDR2 from the germline V gene are SGHRS and YFSETQ. Trimming left V 1 base short and J 1 base short, with 15 bases between. This CDR3 contains 17 residues. CDR3 bases: TGCGCCAGCAGCTTGCCGGGGCAGGGAGGGAGCAATCAGCCCCAGCATTTT. The encoded protein is CASSLPGQGGSNQPQHF.

The CDR3 DNA follows: TGTGCCAGCCGGCCCCAGCCGGGCACCGGGGAGCTGTTTTTT. Its translation is CASRPQPGTGELFF. The chain links TRBV2 to TRBJ2-2, with D hard to call. Germline CDR1 SNHLY, CDR2 FYNNEI. This CDR3 is built from 14 residues. V lost 8 bases and J lost 4, with 14 bases in between. The entire variable domain, with the rest obtained from reference TRBV2 and TRBJ2-2, is as follows: EPEVTQTPSHQVTQMGQEVILRCVPISNHLYFYWYRQILGQKVEFLVSFYNNEISEKSEIFDDQFSVERPDGSNFTLKIRSTKLEDSAMYFCASRPQPGTGELFFGEGSRLTVL.

The chain couples TRBV7-8 to TRBJ1-4; TRBD1 matches at 8 bases. Germline CDR1 is SGHVS and CDR2 is FQNEAQ. The trim removed 5 bases at V and 3 bases at J, leaving 8 bases unmatched. The CDR3 runs 16 residues. The CDR3 reads CASSEPDRAANEKLFF. CDR3 bases: TGTGCCAGCAGCGAACCGGACAGGGCCGCTAATGAAAAACTGTTTTTT.

The chain recombines TRBV12-3 or TRBV12-4 with TRBJ2-1; the D gene is possibly TRBD2 (5 bases). V shed 2 bases and J shed 10 bases, with 9 bases lying between them. The CDR3 runs 12 residues. As DNA, the CDR3 is TGTGCCAGCAGTTTAAAAGGGAGCGAGCAGTTCTTC. Translated: CASSLKGSEQFF.